This T cell receptor (beta chain) originates from a study of tumor-infiltrating lymphocytes in primary liver carcinoma. Making TCR beta cDNA involved 400 to 600 ng total RNA and a constant-region primer. For TCR beta, libraries were produced by three nested multiplex PCR rounds using slightly modified ARM-PCR. A C-beta reverse primer and TRBV1-TRBV30 forward primers served in each of the first two PCR rounds, at about 10 cycles apiece. TCRdb itself ran the multiplex PCR reads through MiXCR, one entry per CDR3 protein. The table includes 250,000 to 400,000 distinct CDR3 sequences, roughly two thirds detected once. The study, taken as a whole, reports: When set against blood, tumors had a significantly higher top-250-clone fraction (p = 0.039).

Concerning this clonotype itself: Its antigen is undetermined. One end of the junction does not line up with germline, which may come from a read error.

Germline DNA was also extracted, and blood RNA derived from unsorted whole blood. The V gene's germline CDR1 is MNHEY and CDR2 SVGAGI. The CDR3 is 13 amino acids. Material: peripheral blood. This TCR came from a man aged 35 to 55 with primary liver carcinoma and hepatitis B virus infection. The chain links TRBV6-5 to TRBJ2-1, with D possibly matching TRBD1 (6 bases). This chain's CDR3 is CAIQEAGVNEQFF. Here the CDR3 DNA reads TGTGCCATCCAGGAGGCAGGGGTGAATGAACAGTTCTTC.